This T cell receptor beta chain was identified during a study of cytomegalovirus exposure and HLA in healthy donors (dated by TCRdb to 2015 to 2018). In the study overall: An earlier analysis of a few hundred of the donors reported roughly 300 Gb of sequence data and around 100 million unique TCR beta sequences obtained from around 190 million T cells. Among the roughly 400 genotyped donors, approximately 81% belonged to the genetic ancestry cluster associated with self-reported Caucasian donors. Donor age, sex, ethnicity and CMV serostatus were compiled alongside the repertoire data. Rather than using new phenotypic data, the later analysis identified candidate immune exposures from TCR beta sequences and from how often those sequences occurred across donors. The number of typed donors differed by locus: about 629-630 for A, B, C, DRB1 and DQB1; roughly 510 for DQA1; over 600 for DPA1; and some 450 for DPB1. Every discovery cohort repertoire had been produced on one sequencing platform. In a later genetic analysis, genome-wide SNP genotypes for about 65% of the roughly 700 donors were used, and that subset was treated as a discovery cohort. The study was designed to test whether signatures of past pathogen exposure could be identified by cataloging public T cell receptors. An early release that covered roughly 600 HLA-typed donors contained approximately 300 gigabases of sequencing data and roughly 84 million unique TCR sequences. A later analysis re-examined previously published TCR beta repertoires from hundreds of donors and added high-resolution HLA genotyping to investigate patterns of TCR occurrence. Because of strong linkage in the cohort, roughly five DR-DQ haplotypes were treated as single units for association and clustering. Class I and class II HLA loci were covered by the typing at four-digit resolution. Across approximately 400 genotyped donors of the cohort, an average of approximately 200,000 unique TCR beta nucleotide sequences per donor were sequenced, and roughly 17% of those sequences were non-productive. An earlier analysis of nearly 600 of the donors applied high-throughput TCR beta sequencing to assess whether each TCR beta V gene segment acted as functional or pseudogenic. The study used immunosequencing to profile the T cell repertoires of approximately 690 subjects and linked those repertoires to cytomegalovirus serostatus. Along with the approximately 670-subject first cohort, a separate validation cohort of 120 different subjects was used. The study combined high-throughput TCR immunosequencing, statistical association of individual TCRs with disease status, and machine learning to predict cytomegalovirus infection status. Summary of the overall study and its limitations: In a later analysis, the rate of TCR association differed among HLA loci, with DRB1 alleles having the most associated TCRs and HLA-C alleles having the fewest. A further reported finding was that TCR beta sequences accurately predicted the HLA-A and HLA-B alleles for most subjects in the first cohort. Because HLA typing was missing for some donors at each locus, association tests included only the typed subset. In a later analysis, several top co-occurrence clusters were reported to appear linked to parvovirus B19, influenza, CMV and Epstein-Barr virus. Strong co-occurrence of HLA alleles, especially DR and DQ, made assigning TCR associations to individual alleles difficult. Because the 87-base-pair reads could not distinguish some IMGT-functional V segments, including TRBV6-2 and TRBV6-3, those segments were excluded. The sequencing pipeline was judged likely to have produced a cluster of highly shared sequence variants as a technical artifact. Correlated functional status among segregating V segments might reflect linkage disequilibrium, but an unknown experimental factor could not be ruled out. Most TCR sequences were seen in very few donors, while some public TCRs were found in many individuals. Over 15 rarely observed V segments, including chromosome 9 orphons, were excluded from the earlier analysis of just under 600 of the donors because counts were too low. Sequencing depth was assumed to be roughly uniform across donors in the presence/absence analyses, though that assumption may not hold. The classifier was reported to diagnose cytomegalovirus status with high specificity and sensitivity in both the original cohort and the validation cohort. A later genetic analysis associated a missense DCLRE1C variant with V-gene and J-gene trimming of TCR beta chains, and an independent cohort replicated the association. The authors suggested that the approach could potentially be generalized to other disease states and immunological phenotypes. Immune exposure information for the cohort was limited to CMV serostatus. Compared with the approximately 710-donor mean, donors in an Asian-associated ancestry cluster had fewer N-insertions in productive TCRs, according to a later genetic analysis. In an earlier analysis of 450 to 750 of the donors, most TCR beta V segments appeared in productive rearrangements about 87% or about 30% of the time, broadly matching IMGT annotations. A later analysis found that HLA-associated TCR beta chains were more clonally expanded and had lower generation probabilities than equally common non-associated chains. In vitro tests confirmed that a few of the cytomegalovirus-associated TCR beta chains recognize cytomegalovirus antigens. A later analysis associated 16,951 TCR beta sequences with specific HLA alleles at a false discovery rate of 0.05. Only TCR beta chains were sequenced in this cohort, and the absence of alpha or paired-chain data limited detectable features. In the study, about 150 TCR beta chains were listed as associated with cytomegalovirus. Most CMV-associated TCR beta chains appeared to be HLA-restricted in a later analysis, and the HLA associations seemed to be driven largely by CMV exposure.

The cohort comprised fewer than 700 healthy bone marrow donors. Cohort members were all nominally healthy when sampled, although unrecorded immune exposures were likely present. The donor was CMV seronegative and belonged to the group of 350 to 400 seronegative cohort members. Every donor gave a peripheral blood sample, and the peripheral blood mononuclear cells from that sample were used for TCR beta sequencing. The Qiagen DNeasy Blood Extraction Kit was used to extract genomic DNA from the blood cell samples. The CDR3 measures 16 amino acids from cysteine to phenylalanine. Only the CDR3 DNA stays, 48 bases, in frame from base 1. Of note for this clone: Its cognate antigen has yet to be identified. There are no base qualities to consult, and no much larger clone falls within one base.

Library generation was performed with the immunoSEQ multiplex PCR assay. For the multiplex PCR, a mixture combining 60 forward primers for TCR Vbeta segments and 13 reverse primers for TCR Jbeta segments was used. The CDR3 region of rearranged TCR beta genes was amplified from genomic DNA by a multiplex PCR assay. The amplified TCR beta libraries were sequenced on the Illumina HiSeq System as 87-base-pair reads. The original methods were these. A later analysis tallied around 87 million unique TCR beta chains across the 700 or so repertoires, and about 10 million of those chains were shared by two or more donors. Raw reads were error-corrected and collapsed into unique sequences by a nearest-neighbor algorithm in which closely related sequences were merged to remove PCR and sequencing errors. CDR3 sequences were aligned to IMGT reference sequences to assign V, D and J gene segments. For a sequence to be retained, at least a six-nucleotide match to both a V gene segment and a J gene segment was required. A rearrangement counted as productive if the CDR3 had no stop codons and remained in frame with V and J, and every other rearrangement counted as non-productive. CDR3 was defined according to IMGT convention as the region running from the second conserved V-encoded cysteine to the conserved J-encoded phenylalanine. Sequences without an unambiguous match to a single V gene segment were excluded from the earlier analysis of a few hundred of the donors. In an earlier analysis of some 590 of the donors, V segments were called functional above 56.7% productive rearrangements and were called segregating when the between-donor standard deviation exceeded 5%. A statistical classification framework was developed to diagnose cytomegalovirus status using the catalog of TCR beta chain sequences. V and J gene assignment, in a later analysis, came from comparing TCR nucleotide sequences with IMGT/GENE-DB human TR gene sequences. Using the TCRdist pipeline, a later analysis assigned CDR3 sequences along with most-parsimonious VDJ recombination scenarios. A later analysis defined each TCR beta chain by its CDR3 amino acid sequence plus V-gene family, and excluded reads lacking a unique V-gene family. As a way to deal with suspected cross-contamination and a sequencing artifact, a later analysis dropped 640 or so nucleotide sequences that were highly shared and had low generation probability. In a later analysis, a clonal expansion index for each public chain was calculated from normalized within-repertoire ranks of inferred template counts. Generation probabilities in a later analysis came from a VDJ recombination model fitted to out-of-frame rearrangements, and those results were checked against IGoR. A later analysis scored TCR-TCR, TCR-HLA and TCR-CMV co-occurrence with hypergeometric tests, applying a repertoire-size bias correction to TCR pairs. False discovery rates were estimated in a later analysis by permuting HLA or CMV assignments 20 times. In a later analysis, co-occurring TCRs were grouped using DBSCAN, with TCRdist sequence similarity added in when clustering inside HLA-allele-positive subsets. Repertoires with fewer than 30,000 or more than 120,000 public chains, plus five repertoires with anomalous nucleotide sharing, were excluded from co-occurrence clustering. The clones in this table, taken by TCRdb from immuneACCESS, are in-frame only. Not every clone is retained; where verified, under half of the shortfall comes from an unresolved V gene, and the cause of the rest is unknown. V, J and clone size were drawn from that table, and D and trimming were deduced from the DNA. Here the sample has about 97,000 clones; 60% to 85% occur a single time. About 10% of the sample comes from the top ten.

The clonotype comes from a man aged 50 or older in good health and CMV-seronegative. Sequencing was carried out using PBMCs. The V gene is TRBV21-1 and the J gene is TRBJ1-5. TRBV21-1 is an annotated pseudogene. The CDR3 protein: CASSWRNGDTNQPQHF. The nucleotides are TGTGCCAGCAGCTGGAGGAATGGGGATACTAATCAGCCCCAGCATTTT.